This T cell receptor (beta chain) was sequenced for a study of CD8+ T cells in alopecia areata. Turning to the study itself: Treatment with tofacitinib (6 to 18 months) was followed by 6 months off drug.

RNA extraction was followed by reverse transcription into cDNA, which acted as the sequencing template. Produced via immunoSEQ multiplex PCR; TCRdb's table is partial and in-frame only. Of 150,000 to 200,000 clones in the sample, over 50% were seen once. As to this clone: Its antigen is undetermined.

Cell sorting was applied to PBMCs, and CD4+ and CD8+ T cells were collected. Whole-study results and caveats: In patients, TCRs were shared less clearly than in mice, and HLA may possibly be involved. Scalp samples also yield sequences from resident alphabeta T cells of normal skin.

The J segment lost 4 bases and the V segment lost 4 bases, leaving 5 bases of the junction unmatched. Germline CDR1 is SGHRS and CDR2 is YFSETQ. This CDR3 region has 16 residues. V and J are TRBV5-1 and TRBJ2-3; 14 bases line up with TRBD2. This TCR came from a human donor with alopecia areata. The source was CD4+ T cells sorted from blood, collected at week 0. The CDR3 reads CASSTGLAGVPDTQYF. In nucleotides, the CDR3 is TGCGCCAGCAGCACGGGACTAGCGGGGGTGCCAGATACGCAGTATTTT.